A single sample is the source of the 9 T cell receptor beta chains below, sequenced in a study of shared clonotypes between healthy human individuals. In the naive CD8 group, cells lacked CD45RO and were positively selected for CCR7, so terminally differentiated effector memory CD45RA+ cells were left out. TCRdb keeps only in-frame clones here, not all; method: immunoSEQ multiplex PCR. The sample contains a few million clones, 93% of which appear only once. Sequencing was done on a sample of naive CD8+ T cells from PBMCs. Receptors originate from a man younger than 35 in good health. Some clones in this sample may be carry-over from other donors' samples.

The rearrangement joins TRBV4-1 to TRBJ2-3, with 13 bases that match TRBD2. V lost 1 base, J lost 10 bases, and 8 bases stayed unmatched. Germline V gene lookup returns CDR1 MGHRA and CDR2 YSYEKL. This CDR3 has 16 amino acids. CDR3 residues: CASSQATSGRLGAQYF. In nucleotides, the CDR3 is TGCGCCAGCAGCCAAGCGACTAGCGGGAGGCTGGGCGCGCAGTATTTT.

The rearrangement joins TRBV5-8 to TRBJ1-1; possible D gene TRBD1, 6 bases. CDR1 and CDR2 (germline): SGHTS, YDEGEE. Trimming shortened V by 0 bases and J by 4 bases, and 13 bases separated the two germline ends. The CDR3 consists of 15 residues. CDR3 sequence reads: CASSLGTGSSTEAFF. The CDR3, as DNA: TGTGCCAGCAGCTTGGGTACAGGGAGCAGCACTGAAGCTTTCTTT.

The V gene is TRBV6-5, the J gene TRBJ2-3; D gene ambiguous. The V end lost 0 bases, the J end lost 6 bases, and 13 bases lay between the germline ends. The CDR3 is made up of 15 amino acids. Germline lookup yields CDR1 MNHEY and CDR2 SVGAGI. In DNA form, the CDR3 reads TGTGCCAGCAGTTACTCCCGGCGCCCGTGGGATACGCAGTATTTT. This sequence encodes CASSYSRRPWDTQYF.

Of note for this clone: It is unclear where the CDR3 begins or ends on the DNA, so no DNA is shown, and the CDR3 is as TCRdb lists it. This sequence joins TRBV27 and TRBJ2-7; the table's D call, TRBD2, was not checked against the DNA. Both ends counted, the CDR3 spans 17 residues. Per germline, CDR1 MNHEY and CDR2 SMNVEV (reference sequence). The CDR3 protein is CASSLSIWASGSSEEYF.

This clone was counted between two and nine times. Other DNA variants within this sample encode the same CDR3. The gene calls are TRBV6-6 and TRBJ1-1, with D unresolved. Between the trimmed V and J ends, which lost 6 bases and 5 bases, there was a span of 7 bases. Germline values: CDR1 MNHNY, CDR2 SVGAGI (reference sequence). The CDR3 is made up of 11 amino acids. For the CDR3, the DNA is TGTGCCAGCAGCCTAGGGACTGAAGCTTTCTTT. Translated: CASSLGTEAFF.

The chain employs TRBV27 and TRBJ2-7; unclear D gene. Deletions cut 5 bases from V and 3 bases from J, with 17 bases between. Germline V CDR1 and CDR2: MNHEY, SMNVEV (reference sequence). The CDR3 is 15 amino acids. CDR3 sequence (DNA): TGTGCCAGCAGTCCCCGACTGAACCTAAACTACGAGCAGTACTTC. Translated, it gives CASSPRLNLNYEQYF.

The count of this clone is one. V is TRBV5-1 and J is TRBJ1-5; D is undetermined. Trimming took off 0 bases at V and 0 bases at J, with 7 bases between the two ends. This CDR3 region has 15 residues. Per germline, CDR1 SGHRS and CDR2 YFSETQ. For the CDR3, the DNA is TGCGCCAGCAGCTTGGATGCGTATAGCAATCAGCCCCAGCATTTT. It translates to CASSLDAYSNQPQHF. Combining the CDR3 with reference TRBV5-1 and TRBJ1-5 gives the whole variable domain KAGVTQTPRYLIKTRGQQVTLSCSPISGHRSVSWYQQTPGQGLQFLFEYFSETQRNKGNFPGRFSGRQFSNSRSEMNVSTLELGDSALYLCASSLDAYSNQPQHFGDGTRLSIL.

In its sample, this clone was seen a few times. The chain employs TRBV25-1 and TRBJ1-5; tentative D call: TRBD1 (6 bases). Germline-derived CDR1 and CDR2 are MGHDK and SYGVNS. This CDR3 spans 15 amino acids. V dropped 3 bases and J dropped 7 bases, with 16 bases sitting between them. CDR3 sequence reads: CASSDRQAQGQPQHF. CDR3 bases: TGTGCCAGCAGTGACCGACAGGCCCAGGGACAGCCCCAGCATTTT.

V usage is TRBV4-1 and J usage is TRBJ2-5; 9 positions match TRBD2. Trimming at V came to 0 bases and at J to 3 bases, leaving 23 bases not matched to a gene. The length of the CDR3 is 22 residues. The V gene's germline CDR1 is MGHRA and CDR2 YSYEKL. This CDR3 reads CASSQDLYAAWAAGTSKETQYF. Written as DNA, the CDR3 is TGCGCCAGCAGCCAAGATCTCTATGCAGCCTGGGCCGCCGGGACTAGCAAAGAGACCCAGTACTTC.